The next 24 T cell receptor beta chains were all read from a single sample in a study of blood T cell repertoires in COVID-19. TCRdb's table, derived via immunoSEQ multiplex PCR, lists solely in-frame clones and lacks some. Among 250,000 to 350,000 clones listed, 80% to 90% were seen once. Sequenced input: PBMCs or T cells enriched from blood (not recorded which). These TCRs come from a woman between 18 and 29 years old who had recovered from COVID-19.

The chain links TRBV7-8 to TRBJ2-2; a weak D match, TRBD2 (6 bases). CDR1 is SGHVS and CDR2 is FQNEAQ in the germline V gene. Trimming shortened V by 0 bases and J by 9 bases, and 8 bases separated the two germline ends. The CDR3 spans 13 residues. CDR3 bases: TGTGCCAGCAGCTTAGCGGGGGGAAGGGAGCTGTTTTTT. It yields the protein CASSLAGGRELFF.

J is TRBJ1-2 and V is TRBV27; 10 bases align to TRBD1. The CDR3 is 13 residues long. The ends lost 6 bases at V and 7 bases at J; junction bases unmatched: 5. Germline values: CDR1 MNHEY, CDR2 SMNVEV (reference sequence). The DNA for the CDR3 is TGTGCCAGCAGGCAGGGACAGGGGATTGGCTACACCTTC. Protein sequence: CASRQGQGIGYTF.

The CDR3 region is CASSELAGGSYTF. The CDR3 bases are TGTGCCAGCAGTGAACTGGCAGGGGGTAGCTACACCTTC. This chain links TRBV6-1 with TRBJ1-2; 7 bases line up with TRBD1. The CDR3 covers 13 residues. Trimming removed 2 bases from V and 9 bases from J; junction bases left unmatched: 6. Germline CDR1 and CDR2: MNHNS and SASEGT.

The CDR3 nucleotides read TGCGCCAGCAGCTTGTCCGCAGGGAGCACAGATACGCAGTATTTT. This codes for CASSLSAGSTDTQYF. J is TRBJ2-3 and V is TRBV5-1; TRBD1 is a possible D gene (5 bases). Between the trimmed V and J ends, which lost 1 base and 0 bases, there was a span of 9 bases. Germline V gives CDR1 SGHRS, CDR2 YFSETQ. This CDR3 has 15 residues. The full variable domain, rest sourced from reference TRBV5-1 and TRBJ2-3, is KAGVTQTPRYLIKTRGQQVTLSCSPISGHRSVSWYQQTPGQGLQFLFEYFSETQRNKGNFPGRFSGRQFSNSRSEMNVSTLELGDSALYLCASSLSAGSTDTQYFGPGTRLTVL.

This sequence joins TRBV29-1 and TRBJ2-7, with 12 positions matching TRBD1. V lost 6 bases to trimming and J lost 3 bases; unmatched junction nucleotides: 9. Per the germline V gene, CDR1 is SQVTM and CDR2 is ANQGSEA. The CDR3 totals 15 residues. CDR3 region: CSVQRGTGGIYEQYF. DNA for the CDR3: TGCAGCGTCCAACGTGGGACAGGGGGCATCTACGAGCAGTACTTC.

The chain is built from TRBV6-6 and TRBJ2-7; tentative D call: TRBD1 (5 bases). Germline CDR1 reads MNHNY; CDR2 reads SVGAGI (reference sequence). V lost 2 bases and J lost 2, with 13 bases in between. The CDR3 length is 15 residues. The CDR3 spells CASSYGQGITYEQYF. The CDR3 DNA follows: TGTGCCAGCAGTTACGGCCAGGGAATAACCTACGAGCAGTACTTC.

The chain has TRBV9 and TRBJ1-2; tentatively, D is TRBD1 (6 bases). The CDR3 length is 15 residues. CDR1 is SGDLS and CDR2 is YYNGEE in the germline V gene. Trimming shortened V by 3 bases and J by 4 bases, and 16 bases separated the two germline ends. Here the CDR3 reads CASSEGVVEVYGYTF. In nucleotides, the CDR3 is TGTGCCAGCAGCGAGGGGGTCGTGGAGGTCTATGGCTACACCTTC.

This rearrangement joins TRBV4-2 to TRBJ2-3, with 10 nucleotides matching TRBD2. Germline V CDR1 and CDR2: LGHNA, YNFKEQ. Unmatched junction bases numbered 7, after V lost 1 base and J lost 3 bases. The CDR3 is 17 residues long. In nucleotides, the CDR3 is TGTGCCAGCAGCCAAGTTTTCCTAGCGGGGGAGACAGATACGCAGTATTTT. Protein sequence: CASSQVFLAGETDTQYF.

CDR3 in DNA: TGTGCCAGCAGCTGGGAGGGTTCCAACGAGCAGTACTTC. It translates to CASSWEGSNEQYF. The genes are TRBV11-2 and TRBJ2-7; 7 bases map to TRBD2. The germline CDR1 and CDR2 sequences are SGHAT and FQNNGV. Unmatched junction bases numbered 5, after V lost 4 bases and J lost 5 bases. CDR3 length: 13 residues.

This rearrangement joins TRBV19 to TRBJ1-4, with 8 positions matching TRBD1. CDR1 and CDR2 from the germline V gene are LNHDA and SQIVND (reference sequence). V lost 7 bases to trimming and J lost 4 bases; unmatched junction nucleotides: 5. The CDR3 is 14 amino acids. In DNA form, the CDR3 reads TGTGCCAGTAACCAGGGGGCCATTAATGAAAAACTGTTTTTT. Translating gives CASNQGAINEKLFF. The whole variable domain, remainder taken from reference TRBV19 and TRBJ1-4, is DGGITQSPKYLFRKEGQNVTLSCEQNLNHDAMYWYRQDPGQGLRLIYYSQIVNDFQKGDIAEGYSVSREKKESFPLTVTSAQKNPTAFYLCASNQGAINEKLFFGSGTQLSVL.

The V gene is TRBV5-1, the J gene TRBJ1-5, with TRBD1 matching over 9 bases. V was clipped by 0 bases and J by 6 bases; unmatched bases: 7. CDR1 and CDR2 from the germline V gene are SGHRS and YFSETQ. CDR3 length: 16 residues. The CDR3 region is CASSLAPRGQGQPQHF. The CDR3, as DNA: TGCGCCAGCAGCTTGGCCCCCCGGGGACAGGGTCAGCCCCAGCATTTT.

The rearrangement links TRBV10-3 to TRBJ1-1, with D maybe TRBD1 (6 bases). V was clipped by 1 base and J by 11 bases, with 17 bases between them. There are 14 residues in the CDR3. The germline CDR1 and CDR2 sequences are ENHRY and SYGVKD. In nucleotides, the CDR3 is TGTGCCATCAGTGAGTGGGGGCAGGCCTCGGAGGCTTTCTTT. It yields the protein CAISEWGQASEAFF.

The chain carries TRBV29-1 and TRBJ1-5, with a possible D match to TRBD1 (6 bases). CDR3 length: 14 amino acids. V lost 6 bases and J 5 bases, leaving 17 bases between the germline ends. CDR1 is SQVTM and CDR2 is ANQGSEA in the germline V gene. The CDR3: CSVRAGAWDQPQHF. The DNA of the CDR3 is TGCAGCGTCAGAGCGGGGGCTTGGGATCAGCCCCAGCATTTT.

V gene TRBV7-9 combines with J gene TRBJ1-1; D is uncertain. V lost 1 base and J lost 1, with 7 bases in between. CDR3 length equals 14 residues. The germline V gene encodes CDR1 SEHNR and CDR2 FQNEAQ (reference sequence). The CDR3 reads CASSLESGNTEAFF. As DNA, the CDR3 is TGTGCCAGCAGCTTAGAATCGGGGAACACTGAAGCTTTCTTT.

V is TRBV7-3 and J is TRBJ1-1; D is perhaps TRBD1 (5 bases). The ends were cut back, 5 bases at V and 3 bases at J, with 13 bases in the middle. There are 14 residues in the CDR3. The germline CDR1 and CDR2 sequences are SGHTA and FQGTGA. CDR3 coding DNA: TGTGCCAGCAGCCACGACAGTTCTGACACTGAAGCTTTCTTT. Protein product: CASSHDSSDTEAFF.

For the CDR3, the DNA is TGTGCCAGCAGCCTCTGGCGGGGGGATTACGAGCAGTACTTC. Translating gives CASSLWRGDYEQYF. The V call is TRBV7-2, the J call TRBJ2-7; 8 nucleotides match TRBD2. V was clipped by 5 bases and J by 4 bases; unmatched bases: 7. The germline gives CDR1 SGHTA, CDR2 FQGNSA. The CDR3 has 14 residues.

This clone was observed a single time. The J gene is TRBJ1-6, the V gene TRBV9; maybe TRBD1 (5 bases). CDR3 length equals 14 residues. The V end was cut by 1 base, the J end by 14 bases, with 16 bases between. Germline assignment: CDR1 SGDLS and CDR2 YYNGEE. The chain's CDR3 is CASSVLGPQTSLHF. The CDR3 DNA sequence: TGTGCCAGCAGCGTACTGGGGCCCCAAACGTCCCTCCACTTT. The full variable domain, its missing parts supplied by reference TRBV9 and TRBJ1-6, is DSGVTQTPKHLITATGQRVTLRCSPRSGDLSVYWYQQSLDQGLQFLIQYYNGEERAKGNILERFSAQQFPDLHSELNLSSLELGDSALYFCASSVLGPQTSLHFGNGTRLTVT.

The chain recombines TRBV5-8 with TRBJ1-1; D unresolved. Germline loops: CDR1 SGHTS, CDR2 YDEGEE. This CDR3 is 14 amino acids long. V lost 9 bases and J lost 0, with 15 bases in between. Written as DNA, the CDR3 is TGTGCCACTAATTCGGGGTTCTTGAACACTGAAGCTTTCTTT. This sequence encodes CATNSGFLNTEAFF.

This sequence joins TRBV11-2 and TRBJ2-5, with TRBD2 matching 14 bases. V was clipped by 5 bases and J by 5 bases; unmatched bases: 16. The CDR3 extends over 19 amino acids. Germline lookup yields CDR1 SGHAT and CDR2 FQNNGV. The CDR3 DNA reads as TGTGCCAGCAGCCGGGGGGGACTAGCGGGAGATCCGATGGGTGAGACCCAGTACTTC. Residues: CASSRGGLAGDPMGETQYF.

The chain recombines TRBV18 with TRBJ2-5, with D possibly TRBD1 on 5 matching bases. Germline V gene lookup returns CDR1 KGHSH and CDR2 LQKENI. This CDR3 contains 14 residues. Trimming removed 1 base at V and 2 bases at J, with 8 bases between. CDR3 DNA: TGTGCCAGCTCACCACTCCCAGGGCAAGAGACCCAGTACTTC. Its protein product is CASSPLPGQETQYF. The complete variable domain, with remaining parts taken from reference TRBV18 and TRBJ2-5, reads NAGVMQNPRHLVRRRGQEARLRCSPMKGHSHVYWYRQLPEEGLKFMVYLQKENIIDESGMPKERFSAEFPKEGPSILRIQQVVRGDSAAYFCASSPLPGQETQYFGPGTRLLVL.

The CDR3 spells CATSEGQAGELFF. CDR3 DNA: TGTGCCACCAGCGAAGGTCAGGCCGGGGAGCTGTTTTTT. The rearrangement uses TRBV24-1 and TRBJ2-2, with unresolved D. This CDR3 is 13 amino acids long. V dropped 7 bases and J dropped 6 bases, with 11 bases sitting between them. The V gene's germline CDR1 is KGHDR and CDR2 SFDVKD.

The J gene is TRBJ2-1, the V gene TRBV10-1; D is possibly TRBD2 (6 bases). CDR1 and CDR2 from the germline V gene are WNHNN and SYGVQD (reference sequence). This CDR3 has 12 amino acids. V was shortened by 6 bases and J by 7 bases, with 10 bases between the two germline ends. The chain's CDR3 is CASSGRGNEQFF. CDR3 nucleotide sequence: TGCGCCAGCAGCGGCCGGGGGAATGAGCAGTTCTTC.

The chain uses TRBV5-1 and TRBJ1-2; no definite D call. The CDR3 has 13 residues. Germline lookup yields CDR1 SGHRS and CDR2 YFSETQ. The germline V and J ends were trimmed by 4 bases and 3 bases, with 10 bases remaining between them. CDR3 sequence reads: CASSPGADYGYTF. CDR3 in DNA: TGCGCCAGCAGCCCGGGTGCGGACTATGGCTACACCTTC.

This chain connects TRBV5-1 to TRBJ2-3; D is uncertain. Between the trimmed V and J ends, which lost 0 bases and 1 base, there was a span of 12 bases. This CDR3 spans 16 amino acids. Germline values: CDR1 SGHRS, CDR2 YFSETQ. CDR3: CASSLAAVPGTDTQYF. For the CDR3, the DNA is TGCGCCAGCAGCTTGGCGGCGGTCCCTGGCACAGATACGCAGTATTTT.